This T cell receptor (beta chain) was obtained from a study of cytomegalovirus exposure and HLA in healthy donors. This clone was counted a single time. Antigen unknown. Study-level points and caveats: A classifier reportedly called cytomegalovirus status with high sensitivity and specificity.

TCRdb's copy holds only in-frame clones and misses some; the assay was immunoSEQ multiplex PCR. The profile covers 250,000 to 350,000 clones, with approximately 86% appearing a single time and around 0.96% taken by the ten largest. The roughly 120-subject validation cohort, separate from the roughly 670-subject first cohort, included the donors. Germline lookup yields CDR1 KGHSH and CDR2 LQKENI. CDR3 size: 16 residues. V gave up 3 bases and J gave up 1 base; unmatched junction bases: 3. The source is a man younger than 45 in good health and CMV-seronegative. The chain couples TRBV18 to TRBJ2-6; 7 bases align to TRBD1. The sequencing sample was made of PBMCs. CDR3 DNA sequence: TGTGCCAGCTCACCCAACAGGGGATCTGGGGCCAACGTCCTGACTTTC. It yields the protein CASSPNRGSGANVLTF. Together with reference TRBV18 and TRBJ2-6, the CDR3 gives the full variable domain: NAGVMQNPRHLVRRRGQEARLRCSPMKGHSHVYWYRQLPEEGLKFMVYLQKENIIDESGMPKERFSAEFPKEGPSILRIQQVVRGDSAAYFCASSPNRGSGANVLTFGAGSRLTVL.